The clone carrying this TCR beta chain has ten or more counts. The CDR3 length is 16 residues. J lost 8 bases, V lost 4 bases, and 10 bases had no gene match. Per germline, CDR1 SGHTA and CDR2 FQGNSA. The sample originates from a study of T-cell reconstitution after alpha-beta-depleted transplantation in children. A TCRbeta library incorporating unique molecular identifiers was prepared. TCRdb reprocessed the PCR reads via MiXCR and lists one record per CDR3 protein. The sample shows about 640,000 distinct CDR3 sequences, around 17% of them seen only once. The sample here was PBMCs from the stem cell graft donor, taken from the stem cell graft. The sequence was obtained from a human donor who donated a stem cell graft to a child with acute myeloid leukemia. The chain carries TRBV7-2 and TRBJ1-6; 8 bases map to TRBD1. The DNA of the CDR3 is TGTGCCAGCAGCTATCCCGGCCAGGGGGCCGATTCACCCCTCCACTTT. Its protein is CASSYPGQGADSPLHF.